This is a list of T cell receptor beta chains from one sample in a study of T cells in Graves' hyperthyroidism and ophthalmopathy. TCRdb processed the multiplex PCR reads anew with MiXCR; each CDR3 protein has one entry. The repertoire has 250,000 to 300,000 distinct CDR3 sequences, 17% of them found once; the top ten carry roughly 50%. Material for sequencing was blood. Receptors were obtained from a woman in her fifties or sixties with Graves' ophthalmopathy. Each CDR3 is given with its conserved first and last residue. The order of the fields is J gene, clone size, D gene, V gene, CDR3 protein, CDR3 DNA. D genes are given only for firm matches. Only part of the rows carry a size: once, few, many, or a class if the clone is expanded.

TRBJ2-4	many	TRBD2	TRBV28	CASSLGGGGRLAKNIQYF	TGTGCCAGCAGTTTGGGTGGGGGAGGGAGACTAGCCAAAAACATTCAGTACTTC
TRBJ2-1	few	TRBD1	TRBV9	CASGDRAFNEQFF	TGTGCCAGCGGGGACAGGGCCTTCAATGAGCAGTTCTTC
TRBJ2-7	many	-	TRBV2	CASSDFFSRQYF	TGTGCCAGCAGTGACTTCTTTAGCCGACAGTACTTC
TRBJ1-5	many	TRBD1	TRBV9	CASSPGQASSNQPQHF	TGTGCCAGCAGCCCAGGACAGGCCTCTAGCAATCAGCCCCAGCATTTT
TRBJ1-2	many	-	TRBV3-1	CASSQDWTARGYTF	TGTGCCAGCAGCCAAGATTGGACAGCGAGGGGCTACACCTTC
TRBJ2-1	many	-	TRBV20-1	CSARDSLHVNEQFF	TGCAGTGCTAGAGATAGTTTGCATGTCAATGAGCAGTTCTTC
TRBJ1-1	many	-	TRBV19	CASSKGLNTEAFF	TGTGCCAGTAGTAAAGGACTGAACACTGAAGCTTTCTTT
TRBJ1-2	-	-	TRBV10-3	CAISDLLKGYGYTF	TGTGCCATCAGTGATCTTCTTAAGGGCTATGGCTACACCTTC
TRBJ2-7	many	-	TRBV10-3	CAISEFADQAALYEQYF	TGTGCCATCAGTGAGTTTGCGGACCAGGCGGCCTTATACGAGCAGTACTTC
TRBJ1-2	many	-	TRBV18	CASSPPGVGGDYGYTF	TGTGCCAGCTCACCCCCCGGGGTCGGCGGGGACTATGGCTACACCTTC
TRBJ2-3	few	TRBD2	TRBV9	CASSVAGGGISDTQYF	TGTGCCAGCAGCGTAGCTGGGGGGGGGATTTCAGATACGCAGTATTTT
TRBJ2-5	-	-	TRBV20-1	CSARVPSLKETQYF	TGCAGTGCTAGAGTCCCTAGCTTGAAGGAGACCCAGTACTTC
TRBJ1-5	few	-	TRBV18	CASSPPASRDQPQHF	TGTGCCAGCTCACCACCGGCATCTCGGGATCAGCCCCAGCATTTT
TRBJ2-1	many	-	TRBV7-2	CASREYHGDEQFF	TGTGCCAGCAGGGAATACCACGGGGATGAGCAGTTCTTC
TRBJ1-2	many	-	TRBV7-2	CASSLIGNYGYTF	TGTGCCAGCAGCTTAATTGGGAACTATGGCTACACCTTC
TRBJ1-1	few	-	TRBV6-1	CASSPRTLLNTEAFF	TGTGCCAGCAGCCCGCGGACTCTCTTAAACACTGAAGCTTTCTTT
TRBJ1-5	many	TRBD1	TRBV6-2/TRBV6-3	CASSYKLTGVPQHF	TGTGCCAGCAGTTACAAGCTGACAGGGGTGCCCCAGCATTTT
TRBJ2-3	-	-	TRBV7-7	CASSLTGGNTDTQYF	TGTGCCAGCAGCTTGACTGGCGGGAATACAGATACGCAGTATTTT
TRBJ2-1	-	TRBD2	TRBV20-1	CSAKGLAGNNEQFF	TGCAGTGCCAAGGGACTAGCGGGAAATAATGAGCAGTTCTTC
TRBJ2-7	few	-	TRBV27	CASSLYAHGGDYEQYF	TGTGCCAGCAGTTTATATGCGCATGGCGGGGACTACGAGCAGTACTTC
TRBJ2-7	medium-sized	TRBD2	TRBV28	CASSLSLAGGYEQYF	TGTGCCAGCAGTCTCTCCCTAGCGGGAGGATACGAGCAGTACTTC
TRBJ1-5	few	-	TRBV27	CAGALGAGQPQHF	TGTGCCGGGGCCCTCGGGGCCGGTCAGCCCCAGCATTTT
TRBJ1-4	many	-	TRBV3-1	CASSQGQSPATNEKLFF	TGTGCCAGCAGCCAAGGACAGAGCCCTGCAACTAATGAAAAACTGTTTTTT
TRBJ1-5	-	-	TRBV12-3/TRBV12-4	CASSSGTPGRPQHF	TGTGCCAGCAGTTCCGGGACACCAGGCAGGCCCCAGCATTTT
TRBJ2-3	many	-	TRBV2	CASSNLDRFDSTDTQYF	TGTGCCAGCAGTAACCTCGACAGGTTCGACAGCACAGATACGCAGTATTTT
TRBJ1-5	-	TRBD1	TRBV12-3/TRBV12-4	CASSFGQVDQPQHF	TGTGCCAGCAGTTTTGGACAGGTTGATCAGCCCCAGCATTTT
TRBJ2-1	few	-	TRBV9	CASSPVGDSYNEQFF	TGTGCCAGCAGCCCCGTAGGGGATTCCTACAATGAGCAGTTCTTC
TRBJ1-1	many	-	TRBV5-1	CASSLVSVNTEAFF	TGCGCCAGCAGCTTGGTTTCAGTGAACACTGAAGCTTTCTTT
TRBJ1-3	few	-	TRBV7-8	CASSFGPGNTIYF	TGTGCCAGCAGCTTCGGCCCTGGAAACACCATATATTTT
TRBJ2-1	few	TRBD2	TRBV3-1	CASSQGLAGIRGEQFF	TGTGCCAGCAGCCAGGGACTAGCGGGGATTCGCGGTGAGCAGTTCTTC
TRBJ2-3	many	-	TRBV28	CASSLRLDTQYF	TGTGCCAGCAGTTTACGGTTAGATACGCAGTATTTT
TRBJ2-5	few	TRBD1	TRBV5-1	CASSLDGTGEETQYF	TGCGCCAGCAGCTTGGACGGGACAGGTGAGGAGACCCAGTACTTC
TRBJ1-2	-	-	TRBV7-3	CASSLSAGPFYGYTF	TGTGCCAGCAGCTTAAGTGCGGGGCCCTTCTATGGCTACACCTTC
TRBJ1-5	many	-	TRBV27	CASSPEWGNQPQHF	TGTGCCAGCAGTCCCGAGTGGGGCAATCAGCCCCAGCATTTT
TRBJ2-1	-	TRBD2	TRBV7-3	CASSPLAGGFVMDEQFF	TGTGCCAGCAGCCCCCTAGCGGGAGGCTTCGTGATGGATGAGCAGTTCTTC
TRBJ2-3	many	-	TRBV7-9	CASSLSALDTQYF	TGTGCCAGCAGCTTATCTGCGTTGGATACGCAGTATTTT